This TCR beta chain was captured in a study of a mutant IDH1 vaccine in newly diagnosed glioma. Study context: Patients received vaccination from 4-6 weeks after radiotherapy alone, or with temozolomide cycles. Treated individuals were approximately 62% male and 37.5% female, averaging 40.4 years of age. Patients had received radiotherapy, temozolomide, or both previously, most receiving both. Regarding the study as a whole: Immune responses induced by the vaccine were seen in just over 90% of patients, spanning multiple MHC alleles.

The time point is: week 11, during vaccination. Mutant IDH1 20-mer peptide, at 300 ug, made up each vaccine dose, with topical imiquimod. Method: immunoSEQ multiplex PCR; TCRdb's copy keeps in-frame clones and lacks some. The sample contains some 52,000 clones, roughly 90% of which appear only once. As regards this clone: The antigen is not known.

Trimming took 6 bases from V and 5 from J, leaving 11 bases between them. Germline V gene sequence: CDR1 SNHLY, CDR2 FYNNEI. This CDR3 contains 13 residues. This chain uses TRBV2 with TRBJ1-3; D is undetermined. The receptor was isolated from a man aged 50 to 59 with glioma. Sequencing used PBMCs, obtained from a glioma patient whose treatment included an IDH1 peptide vaccine. The CDR3 DNA sequence: TGTGCCAGCAGCGGGGTCCGGAGAAACACCATATATTTT. Encoded protein: CASSGVRRNTIYF.